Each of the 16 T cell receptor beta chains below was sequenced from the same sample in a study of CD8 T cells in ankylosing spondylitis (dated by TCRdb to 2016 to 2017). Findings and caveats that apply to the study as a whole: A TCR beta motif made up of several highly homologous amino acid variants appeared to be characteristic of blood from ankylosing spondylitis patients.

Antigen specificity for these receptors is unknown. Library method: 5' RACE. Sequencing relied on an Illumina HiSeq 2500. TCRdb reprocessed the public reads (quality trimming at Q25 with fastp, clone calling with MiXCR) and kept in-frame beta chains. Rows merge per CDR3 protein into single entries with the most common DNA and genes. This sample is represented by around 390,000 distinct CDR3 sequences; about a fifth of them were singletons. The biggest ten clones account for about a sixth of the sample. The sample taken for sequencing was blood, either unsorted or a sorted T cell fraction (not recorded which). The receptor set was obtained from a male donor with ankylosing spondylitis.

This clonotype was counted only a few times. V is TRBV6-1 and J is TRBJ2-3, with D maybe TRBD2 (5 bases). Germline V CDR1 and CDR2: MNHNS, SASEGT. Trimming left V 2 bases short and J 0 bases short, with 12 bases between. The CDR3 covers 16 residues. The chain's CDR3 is CASSETRASSTDTQYF. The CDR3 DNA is TGTGCCAGCAGTGAAACGAGGGCGTCTAGCACAGATACGCAGTATTTT.

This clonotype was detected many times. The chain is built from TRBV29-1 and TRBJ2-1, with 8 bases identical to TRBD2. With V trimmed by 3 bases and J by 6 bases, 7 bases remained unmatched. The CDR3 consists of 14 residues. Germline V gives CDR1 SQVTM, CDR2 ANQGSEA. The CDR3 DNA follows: TGCAGCGTTGACCTAGCGGGCATCACCAATGAGCAGTTCTTC. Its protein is CSVDLAGITNEQFF.

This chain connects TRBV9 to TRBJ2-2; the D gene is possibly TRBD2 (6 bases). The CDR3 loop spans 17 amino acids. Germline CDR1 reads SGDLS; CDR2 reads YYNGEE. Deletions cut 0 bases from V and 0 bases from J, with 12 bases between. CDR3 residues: CASSVGPGGANTGELFF. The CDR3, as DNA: TGTGCCAGCAGCGTAGGGCCAGGAGGGGCGAACACCGGGGAGCTGTTTTTT.

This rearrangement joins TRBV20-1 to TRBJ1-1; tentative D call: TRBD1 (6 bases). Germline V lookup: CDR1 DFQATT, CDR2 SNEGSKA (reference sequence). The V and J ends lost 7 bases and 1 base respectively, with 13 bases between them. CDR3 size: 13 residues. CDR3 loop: CSDKRGANTEAFF. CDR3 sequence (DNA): TGCAGTGATAAGAGGGGGGCGAACACTGAAGCTTTCTTT.

CDR3 coding DNA: TGTGCCAGCAGCGAATACAATCCATTGGGTCTCTCCTACAATGAGCAGTTCTTC. Amino acids: CASSEYNPLGLSYNEQFF. V gene TRBV11-2 combines with J gene TRBJ2-1; no firm D call. The CDR3 is 18 amino acids. Trimming took off 5 bases at V and 0 bases at J, with 20 bases between the two ends. Germline assignment: CDR1 SGHAT and CDR2 FQNNGV.

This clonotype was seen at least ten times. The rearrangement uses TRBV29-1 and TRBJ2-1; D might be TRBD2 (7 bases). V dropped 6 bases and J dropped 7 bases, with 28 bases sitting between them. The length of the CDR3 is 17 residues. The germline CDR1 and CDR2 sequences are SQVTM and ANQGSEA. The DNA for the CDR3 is TGCAGCGTCACAGACCGGATCGGGGGGCCGGGGTGGAATGAGCAGTTCTTC. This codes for CSVTDRIGGPGWNEQFF.

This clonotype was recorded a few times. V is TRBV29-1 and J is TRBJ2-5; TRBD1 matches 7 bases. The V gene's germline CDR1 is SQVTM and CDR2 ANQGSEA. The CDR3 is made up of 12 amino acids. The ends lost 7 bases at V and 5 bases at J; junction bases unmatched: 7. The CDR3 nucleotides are TGCAGCGGCGAAACAGGGGAGGAGACCCAGTACTTC. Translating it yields CSGETGEETQYF.

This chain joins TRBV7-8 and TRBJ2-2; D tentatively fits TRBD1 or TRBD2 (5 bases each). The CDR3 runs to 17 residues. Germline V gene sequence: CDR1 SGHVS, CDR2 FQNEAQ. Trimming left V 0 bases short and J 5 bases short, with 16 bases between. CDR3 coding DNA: TGTGCCAGCAGCTTAGCGGGGGTGGGAGTAAATACCGGGGAGCTGTTTTTT. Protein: CASSLAGVGVNTGELFF.

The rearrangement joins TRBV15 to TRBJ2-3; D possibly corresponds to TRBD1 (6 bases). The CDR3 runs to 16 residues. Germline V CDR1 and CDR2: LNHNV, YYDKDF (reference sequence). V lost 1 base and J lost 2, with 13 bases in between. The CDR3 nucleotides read TGTGCCACCAGCAGAGGGGGGCAGCCCATCACAGATACGCAGTATTTT. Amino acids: CATSRGGQPITDTQYF.

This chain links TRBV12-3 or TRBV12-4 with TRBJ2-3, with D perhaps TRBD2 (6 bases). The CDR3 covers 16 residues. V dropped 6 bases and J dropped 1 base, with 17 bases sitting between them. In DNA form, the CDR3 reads TGTGCCAGCAGCGGAGGCCCGCGCGGGGGCACAGATACGCAGTATTTT. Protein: CASSGGPRGGTDTQYF.

The CDR3 DNA reads TGCGCCAGCAGCCAAGATTTCCGGCCTAGCACAGATACGCAGTATTTT. Protein sequence: CASSQDFRPSTDTQYF. The chain uses TRBV4-1 and TRBJ2-3; D gene unclear. The CDR3 has 16 residues. The germline V gene encodes CDR1 MGHRA and CDR2 YSYEKL. V was shortened by 0 bases and J by 0 bases, with 10 bases between the two germline ends.

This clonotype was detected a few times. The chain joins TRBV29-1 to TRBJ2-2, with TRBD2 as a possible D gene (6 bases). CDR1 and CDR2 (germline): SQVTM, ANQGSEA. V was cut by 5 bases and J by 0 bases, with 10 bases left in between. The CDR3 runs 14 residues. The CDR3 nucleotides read TGCAGCGTTACGCGGGACCCGAACACCGGGGAGCTGTTTTTT. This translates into CSVTRDPNTGELFF.

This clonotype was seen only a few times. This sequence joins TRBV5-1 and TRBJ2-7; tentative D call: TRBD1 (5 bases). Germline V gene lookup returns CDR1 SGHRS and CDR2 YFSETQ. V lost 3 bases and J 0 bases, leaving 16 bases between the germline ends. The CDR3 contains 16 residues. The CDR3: CASSYRDRRSSYEQYF. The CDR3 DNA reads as TGCGCCAGCAGCTATAGAGACAGACGGAGCTCCTACGAGCAGTACTTC.

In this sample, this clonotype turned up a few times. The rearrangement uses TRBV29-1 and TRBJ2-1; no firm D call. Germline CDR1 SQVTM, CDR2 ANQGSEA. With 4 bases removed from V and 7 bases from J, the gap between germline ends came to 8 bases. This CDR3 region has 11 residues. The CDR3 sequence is CSVVGTNEQFF. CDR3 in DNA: TGCAGCGTTGTCGGAACGAATGAGCAGTTCTTC.

This CDR3 is CASSLIRSNTEAFF. CDR3 in DNA: TGTGCCAGCAGTTTAATCCGGTCGAACACTGAAGCTTTCTTT. The chain combines TRBV12-3 or TRBV12-4 with TRBJ1-1; no definite D call. This CDR3 comprises 14 residues. V lost 2 bases to trimming and J lost 1 base, with 8 bases between them.

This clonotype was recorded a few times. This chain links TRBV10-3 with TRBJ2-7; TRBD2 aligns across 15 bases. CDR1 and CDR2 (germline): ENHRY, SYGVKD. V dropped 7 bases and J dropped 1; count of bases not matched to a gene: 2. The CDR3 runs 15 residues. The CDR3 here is CAIKGLAGGSYEQYF. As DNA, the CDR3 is TGTGCCATCAAGGGACTAGCGGGAGGTTCCTACGAGCAGTACTTC.